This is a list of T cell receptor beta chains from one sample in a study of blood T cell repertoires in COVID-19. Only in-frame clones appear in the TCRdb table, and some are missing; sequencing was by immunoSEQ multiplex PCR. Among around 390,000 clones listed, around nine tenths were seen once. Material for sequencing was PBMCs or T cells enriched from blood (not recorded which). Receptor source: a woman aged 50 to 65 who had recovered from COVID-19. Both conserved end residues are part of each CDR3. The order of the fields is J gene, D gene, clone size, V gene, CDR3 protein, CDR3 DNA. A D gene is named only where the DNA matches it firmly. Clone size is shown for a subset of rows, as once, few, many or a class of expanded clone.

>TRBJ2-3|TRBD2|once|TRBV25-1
CASSESTSGRTDTQYF
TGTGCCAGCAGTGAATCGACTAGCGGACGCACAGATACGCAGTATTTT
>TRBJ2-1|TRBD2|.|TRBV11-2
CASSFGGGSSYNEQFF
TGTGCCAGCAGCTTTGGGGGGGGGAGCTCCTACAATGAGCAGTTCTTC
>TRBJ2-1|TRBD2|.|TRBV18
CASSPTSGGAHEQFF
TGTGCCAGCTCACCGACTAGCGGGGGGGCCCATGAGCAGTTCTTC
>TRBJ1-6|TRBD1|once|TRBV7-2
CASSLGPGGSPLHF
TGTGCCAGCAGCTTAGGCCCAGGGGGTTCACCCCTCCACTTT
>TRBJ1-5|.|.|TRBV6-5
CASSPGHNQPQHF
TGTGCCAGCAGCCCAGGGCACAATCAGCCCCAGCATTTT
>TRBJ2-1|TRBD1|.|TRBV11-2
CASSSRDRVSNEQFF
TGTGCCAGCAGCTCCCGGGACAGGGTTTCGAATGAGCAGTTCTTC
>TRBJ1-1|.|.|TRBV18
CASSTGRNTEAFF
TGTGCCAGCTCCACAGGGCGGAACACTGAAGCTTTCTTT
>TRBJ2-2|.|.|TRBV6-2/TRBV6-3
CASSSMNTGELFF
TGTGCCAGCAGTTCCATGAACACCGGGGAGCTGTTTTTT
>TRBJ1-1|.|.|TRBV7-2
CASSLAGGGTEAFF
TGTGCCAGCAGCTTAGCGGGAGGGGGCACTGAAGCTTTCTTT
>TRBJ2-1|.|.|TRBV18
CASSPREGDEQFF
TGTGCCAGCTCACCACGGGAAGGGGATGAGCAGTTCTTC
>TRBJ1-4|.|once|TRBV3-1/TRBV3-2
CASSQFIDEKLFF
TGTGCCAGCAGCCAATTTATAGATGAAAAACTGTTTTTT
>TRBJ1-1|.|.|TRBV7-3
CASSLTQALNTEAFF
TGTGCCAGCAGCTTAACACAGGCCTTGAACACTGAAGCTTTCTTT
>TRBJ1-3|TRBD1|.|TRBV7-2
CASTRQTGTGNTIYF
TGTGCCAGCACCCGTCAGACAGGGACTGGAAACACCATATATTTT
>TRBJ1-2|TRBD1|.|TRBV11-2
CASSIKDRRNYTF
TGTGCCAGCAGCATAAAGGACAGGAGAAACTACACCTTC
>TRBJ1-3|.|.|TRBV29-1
CSVEAGQLGNTIYF
TGCAGCGTTGAAGCAGGACAGCTCGGAAACACCATATATTTT
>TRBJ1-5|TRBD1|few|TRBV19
CASSTLDRGRNQPQHF
TGTGCCAGTAGTACCCTGGACAGGGGACGCAATCAGCCCCAGCATTTT
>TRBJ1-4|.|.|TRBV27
CASRHDSEKLFF
TGTGCCAGCAGACATGACAGTGAAAAACTGTTTTTT
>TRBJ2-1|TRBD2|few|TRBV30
CAWSPERTSRQFF
TGTGCCTGGAGTCCTGAAAGGACTAGCCGACAGTTCTTC
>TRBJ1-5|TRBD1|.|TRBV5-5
CASSLTGQGPQGPQHF
TGTGCCAGCAGCTTGACGGGACAGGGGCCGCAGGGGCCCCAGCATTTT
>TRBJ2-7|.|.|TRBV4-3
CASSQGRGTYEQYF
TGCGCCAGCAGCCAAGGTCGGGGGACCTACGAGCAGTACTTC
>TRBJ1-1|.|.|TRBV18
CASSTGYRRDTEAFF
TGTGCCAGCTCCACCGGGTACAGGAGGGACACTGAAGCTTTCTTT
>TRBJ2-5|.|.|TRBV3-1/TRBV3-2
CASSQRSRGETQYF
TGTGCCAGCAGCCAAAGGAGCCGGGGAGAGACCCAGTACTTC
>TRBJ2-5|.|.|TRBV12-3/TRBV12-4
CASSLDSRETQYF
TGTGCCAGCAGTTTAGACAGCCGAGAGACCCAGTACTTC
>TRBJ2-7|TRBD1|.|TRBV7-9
CASSLTPGQGNYEQYF
TGTGCCAGCAGTTTAACCCCGGGACAGGGGAACTACGAGCAGTACTTC
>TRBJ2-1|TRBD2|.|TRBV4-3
CASSQTGLAHEQFF
TGCGCCAGCAGCCAAACTGGACTAGCCCATGAGCAGTTCTTC
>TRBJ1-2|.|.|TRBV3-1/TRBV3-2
CASSQDFFFGSGRGGYTF
TGTGCCAGCAGCCAAGATTTTTTTTTCGGCTCGGGCCGGGGGGGCTACACCTTC
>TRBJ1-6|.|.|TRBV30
CAWTGDSYNSPLHF
TGTGCCTGGACCGGGGATTCCTATAATTCACCCCTCCACTTT
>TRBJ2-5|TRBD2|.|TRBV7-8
CASSSSGGESETQYF
TGTGCCAGCAGCTCTAGCGGGGGGGAAAGCGAGACCCAGTACTTC
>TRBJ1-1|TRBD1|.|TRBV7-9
CASSSGGVMGRSWNTEAFF
TGTGCCAGCAGCTCAGGGGGTGTGATGGGGCGCTCATGGAACACTGAAGCTTTCTTT
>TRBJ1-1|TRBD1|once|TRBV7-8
CASSLGQGNTEAFF
TGTGCCAGCAGCTTAGGACAGGGGAACACTGAAGCTTTCTTT
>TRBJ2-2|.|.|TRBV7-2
CASSLEWAFVGELFF
TGTGCCAGCAGCTTAGAGTGGGCTTTCGTCGGGGAGCTGTTTTTT
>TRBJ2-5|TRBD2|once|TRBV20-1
CSASPLAGGYQETQYF
TGCAGTGCTAGTCCTCTAGCGGGGGGGTACCAAGAGACCCAGTACTTC
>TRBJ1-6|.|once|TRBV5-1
CASSLLQGNSPLHF
TGCGCCAGCAGCTTGCTCCAGGGTAATTCACCCCTCCACTTT
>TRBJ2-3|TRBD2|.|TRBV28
CATTDQRAGGPDTQYF
TGTGCCACTACCGATCAGCGAGCGGGGGGCCCAGATACGCAGTATTTT
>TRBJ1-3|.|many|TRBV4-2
CASSQDSTGTGNTIYF
TGTGCCAGCAGCCAAGATAGCACAGGGACAGGAAACACCATATATTTT
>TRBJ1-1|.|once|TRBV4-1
CASSQDQGPVTEAFF
TGCGCCAGCAGCCAAGATCAGGGTCCGGTCACTGAAGCTTTCTTT
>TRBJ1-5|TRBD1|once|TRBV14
CASSPPDRDGDQPQHF
TGTGCCAGCAGCCCCCCCGACAGGGATGGAGATCAGCCCCAGCATTTT
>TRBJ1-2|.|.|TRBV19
CASSRGQFRGGYTF
TGTGCCAGTAGTCGTGGACAGTTCCGAGGTGGCTACACCTTC
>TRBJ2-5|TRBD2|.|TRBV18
CASSRRTSGGAETQYF
TGTGCCAGCTCACGACGGACTAGCGGGGGGGCGGAGACCCAGTACTTC
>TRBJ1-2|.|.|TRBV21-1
CASSKVERGHHGGGYTF
TGTGCCAGCAGCAAAGTGGAAAGGGGGCACCATGGGGGTGGCTACACCTTC
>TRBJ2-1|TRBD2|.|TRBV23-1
CASSHAFSPGLAGNEQFF
TGCGCCAGCAGTCACGCTTTTAGTCCCGGACTAGCGGGCAACGAGCAGTTCTTC
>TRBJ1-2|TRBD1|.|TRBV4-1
CASSQDLTGVYGYTF
TGCGCCAGCAGCCAAGATCTCACAGGGGTCTATGGCTACACCTTC
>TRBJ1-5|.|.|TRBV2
CASSGDTYSNQPQHF
TGTGCCAGCAGTGGGGACACCTATAGCAATCAGCCCCAGCATTTT
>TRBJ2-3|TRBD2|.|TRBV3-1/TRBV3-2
CASSQGLAGATDTQYF
TGTGCCAGCAGCCAAGGACTAGCGGGGGCCACAGATACGCAGTATTTT
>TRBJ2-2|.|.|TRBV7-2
CASSLGTGGELFF
TGTGCCAGCAGCTTAGGCACTGGCGGGGAGCTGTTTTTT